The T cell receptor (beta chain) under discussion was sequenced for a study of CD8+ T cells in alopecia areata. Study-wide background: Twice daily, treated patients received 5 to 10 mg of oral tofacitinib.

Treatment described: oral pan-JAK inhibitor, 5-10 mg twice daily. CD4+ and CD8+ T cells were sorted from PBMCs stained for CD3, CD4 and CD8. The study's findings and limits: Treatment with tofacitinib significantly lowered scalp clonality and reduced expanded CD8+ clones among the top 100.

Reverse transcription of extracted RNA yielded cDNA, which provided the sequencing template. Clones were sequenced by immunoSEQ multiplex PCR, and TCRdb holds only the in-frame ones, with some missing. Of roughly 200,000 clones detected, approximately 56% appear once; the ten largest clones hold 3.3%. After removal of 6 bases from V and 0 bases from J, the junction contained 11 bases not matched to a gene. The CDR3 loop spans 18 amino acids. CDR1 SGHDT and CDR2 YYEEEE come from the germline V gene. Turning to this clone: The antigen remains unidentified.

This sample comprised CD4+ T cells sorted from blood, obtained at week 4, from a patient treated with tofacitinib. The chain couples TRBV5-6 to TRBJ1-6; 8 bases align to TRBD1. The origin of this receptor is a human donor with alopecia areata. This chain's CDR3 is CASILWDRRSSYNSPLHF. CDR3 sequence (DNA): TGTGCCAGCATCCTATGGGACAGGAGGAGCTCCTATAATTCACCCCTCCACTTT.